This T cell receptor beta chain emerged from a study of OX40 agonist ivuxolimab in advanced cancers. Study information: Those enrolled were approximately 83% male, with a mean age of around 60 years and ages from 23 to 79. Study results and limitations: Partial responders at 0.1-3.0 mg/kg showed near-lowest clonal expansion.

The CDR3 is made up of 16 amino acids. The germline V and J ends were trimmed by 1 base and 3 bases, with 12 bases remaining between them. Germline values: CDR1 SGHTA, CDR2 FQGNSA. Comment on this clone: The antigen is unknown.

Generated by immunoSEQ multiplex PCR, the TCRdb table keeps only in-frame clones and is missing some. The profile shows about 67,000 clones, more than 75% of them singletons. With autoimmune disease history or systemic immunosuppression, patients were excluded. Sequences were derived from CD4+ or CD8+ T cells sorted from blood, sampled in a trial of the OX40 agonist ivuxolimab. This sequence was found in an adult with an advanced solid tumor such as melanoma, head and neck, liver or kidney cancer. The rearrangement links TRBV7-2 to TRBJ2-2; D is undetermined. CDR3 protein: CASSLEIGIDTGELFF. The CDR3 coding sequence is TGTGCCAGCAGCTTAGAGATAGGGATAGACACCGGGGAGCTGTTTTTT.